These 24 T cell receptor beta chains originate from one sample sequenced in a study of T cell responses to AZD1222 COVID-19 vaccine. The assay was immunoSEQ multiplex PCR, and TCRdb's table has in-frame clones only and misses some. The sample contains 150,000 or so clones, approximately 93% of which appear only once. Here the sequenced sample was peripheral blood, taken 28 days after the second AZD1222 dose. The source is an adult who received the AZD1222 COVID-19 vaccine.

This chain connects TRBV15 to TRBJ1-5, with no clear D. This CDR3 has 14 residues. CDR1 is LNHNV, CDR2 YYDKDF, per germline (reference sequence). Trimming pared 0 bases from V and 5 bases from J, leaving 8 bases between. The CDR3 reads CATSRDFGDQPQHF. CDR3 in DNA: TGTGCCACCAGCAGAGATTTCGGAGATCAGCCCCAGCATTTT.

The V call is TRBV10-3, the J call TRBJ2-7; TRBD2 aligns across 9 bases. CDR3 length: 17 residues. Germline values: CDR1 ENHRY, CDR2 SYGVKD. Trimming at V came to 6 bases and at J to 3 bases, leaving 15 bases not matched to a gene. CDR3: CAISLTRGGAGGYEQYF. The CDR3 coding sequence is TGTGCCATCAGCCTGACTCGCGGGGGGGCCGGGGGCTACGAGCAGTACTTC.

V and J are TRBV15 and TRBJ1-4, with 7 positions matching TRBD1. Germline-derived CDR1 and CDR2 are LNHNV and YYDKDF (reference sequence). After removal of 0 bases from V and 0 bases from J, the junction contained 4 bases not matched to a gene. The CDR3 is 17 amino acids. CDR3 amino acids: CATSREGQGATNEKLFF. CDR3 bases: TGTGCCACCAGCAGAGAGGGCCAGGGGGCAACTAATGAAAAACTGTTTTTT.

The chain uses TRBV19 and TRBJ1-2; D is unclear. Trimming pared 8 bases from V and 5 bases from J, leaving 9 bases between. The germline V gene has CDR1 LNHDA and CDR2 SQIVND (reference sequence). The CDR3 covers 11 residues. In DNA form, the CDR3 reads TGTGCCAGTGAACTCACTTATGGCTACACCTTC. Amino acid sequence: CASELTYGYTF.

J is TRBJ2-3 and V is TRBV11-3, with D hard to call. There are 13 residues in the CDR3. Between the trimmed V and J ends, which lost 0 bases and 2 bases, there was a span of 3 bases. The V gene's germline CDR1 is SGHNT and CDR2 YENEEA. DNA of the CDR3: TGTGCCAGCAGCTTAGATTTCACAGATACGCAGTATTTT. Amino acids: CASSLDFTDTQYF.

The V gene is TRBV7-9, the J gene TRBJ2-3, with 7 bases matching TRBD1. The CDR3 is 14 residues long. The germline gives CDR1 SEHNR, CDR2 FQNEAQ (reference sequence). CDR3 in amino acids: CASADRDPSDTQYF. The CDR3 region has the DNA TGTGCGTCCGCTGACAGGGACCCCTCAGATACGCAGTATTTT.

The chain couples TRBV4-1 to TRBJ1-6; D is ambiguous. The CDR3 runs to 13 residues. Trimming removed 1 base at V and 10 bases at J, with 8 bases between. CDR1 MGHRA and CDR2 YSYEKL come from the germline V gene. CDR3 in amino acids: CASSQVEQSPLHF. DNA of the CDR3: TGCGCCAGCAGCCAAGTCGAGCAGTCACCCCTCCACTTT.

The rearrangement links TRBV5-1 to TRBJ2-7; TRBD1 is a possible D gene (5 bases). CDR3 length equals 14 residues. The V end was cut by 0 bases, the J end by 1 base, with 8 bases between. Germline loops: CDR1 SGHRS, CDR2 YFSETQ. The CDR3 loop reads CASSLGGRSYEQYF. The CDR3 nucleotides read TGCGCCAGCAGCTTGGGGGGCCGGTCCTACGAGCAGTACTTC.

The rearrangement links TRBV5-1 to TRBJ1-3; no clear D. V lost 4 bases and J lost 1, with 15 bases in between. The CDR3 consists of 16 residues. Germline-derived CDR1 and CDR2 are SGHRS and YFSETQ. In nucleotides, the CDR3 is TGCGCCAGCAGCCCGACCGGACCCCTTTCTGGAAACACCATATATTTT. Residues: CASSPTGPLSGNTIYF. Combining the CDR3 with reference TRBV5-1 and TRBJ1-3 gives the whole variable domain KAGVTQTPRYLIKTRGQQVTLSCSPISGHRSVSWYQQTPGQGLQFLFEYFSETQRNKGNFPGRFSGRQFSNSRSEMNVSTLELGDSALYLCASSPTGPLSGNTIYFGEGSWLTVV.

The chain uses TRBV7-9 and TRBJ1-1; D is possibly TRBD1 (5 bases). Looked up from germline, CDR1 is SEHNR and CDR2 is FQNEAQ (reference sequence). Trimming removed 4 bases at V and 1 base at J, with 10 bases between. CDR3 length: 14 residues. The CDR3 DNA reads as TGTGCCAGCAGCTCGGGCAGGGAGAACACTGAAGCTTTCTTT. Its protein is CASSSGRENTEAFF.

The rearrangement links TRBV7-8 to TRBJ2-1; TRBD2 matches 16 bases. Germline V lookup: CDR1 SGHVS, CDR2 FQNEAQ. The CDR3 loop spans 17 amino acids. The ends lost 4 bases at V and 8 bases at J; junction bases unmatched: 8. CDR3 sequence reads: CASSSGLAGGPDDEQFF. CDR3 DNA: TGTGCCAGCAGCTCGGGACTAGCGGGAGGGCCTGACGATGAGCAGTTCTTC. Looking up the rest from reference TRBV7-8 and TRBJ2-1 gives the full variable domain: GAGVSQSPRYKVAKRGQDVALRCDPISGHVSLFWYQQALGQGPEFLTYFQNEAQLDKSGLPSDRFFAERPEGSVSTLKIQRTQQEDSAVYLCASSSGLAGGPDDEQFFGPGTRLTVL.

This rearrangement joins TRBV7-9 to TRBJ1-3, with no clear D. This CDR3 has 11 residues. Germline-derived CDR1 and CDR2 are SEHNR and FQNEAQ (reference sequence). Trimming left V 9 bases short and J 2 bases short, with 5 bases between. CDR3 DNA sequence: TGTGCCAGGGGCGCTGGAAACACCATATATTTT. It is translated as CARGAGNTIYF.

The CDR3 nucleotides read TGTGCCAGCAGCGATGACAGGGGGCGCTTCTATGGCTACACCTTC. Translated, it gives CASSDDRGRFYGYTF. The chain recombines TRBV5-6 with TRBJ1-2; TRBD1 matches 10 bases. The CDR3 extends over 15 amino acids. V dropped 4 bases and J dropped 4; count of bases not matched to a gene: 7. Per germline, CDR1 SGHDT and CDR2 YYEEEE.

This chain joins TRBV5-1 and TRBJ1-3, with 7 nucleotides matching TRBD1. This CDR3 contains 16 residues. V lost 4 bases to trimming and J lost 3 bases; unmatched junction nucleotides: 10. Germline V gives CDR1 SGHRS, CDR2 YFSETQ. The chain's CDR3 is CASSGGTESIGNTIYF. Here the CDR3 DNA reads TGCGCCAGCAGCGGAGGGACAGAGAGCATTGGAAACACCATATATTTT.

The V and J genes are TRBV28 and TRBJ2-7; 9 nucleotides agree with TRBD2. The junction had 5 bases not matched to a gene; V was cut back by 5 bases and J by 0 bases. The germline CDR1 and CDR2 sequences are MDHEN and SYDVKM. The CDR3 length is 15 residues. Here the CDR3 DNA reads TGTGCCAGCAGTAAACTGACTAGCGGCTCCTACGAGCAGTACTTC. Translation gives CASSKLTSGSYEQYF.

The chain combines TRBV3-1 (or the pseudogene TRBV3-2) with TRBJ1-3; 10 nucleotides match TRBD1. The CDR3 contains 15 residues. Germline assignment: CDR1 LGHDT and CDR2 YNNKEL (reference sequence). The V gene end was trimmed by 5 bases and the J gene end by 3 bases; junction bases not matched to a gene: 4. This chain's CDR3 is CASSDRGRVGNTIYF. In DNA, the CDR3 is TGTGCCAGCAGCGACAGGGGGCGCGTTGGAAACACCATATATTTT.

The genes are TRBV12-3 or TRBV12-4 and TRBJ1-4; D not resolved. V was shortened by 0 bases and J by 8 bases, with 7 bases between the two germline ends. The CDR3 runs to 13 residues. The CDR3 reads CASSLAGTEKLFF. The CDR3 DNA reads as TGTGCCAGCAGTTTAGCGGGAACCGAAAAACTGTTTTTT.

The chain employs TRBV6-5 and TRBJ1-2, with 7 bases matching TRBD1. CDR1 is MNHEY, CDR2 SVGAGI, per germline. J was trimmed by 1 base and V by 8 bases; bases with no gene match: 4. This CDR3 region has 13 residues. CDR3 coding DNA: TGTGCCAGCCGGGACAGCCGTAACTATGGCTACACCTTC. It is translated as CASRDSRNYGYTF.

J is TRBJ1-5 and V is TRBV19; possibly TRBD1 for D (6 bases). The CDR3 is 15 amino acids. The V gene lost 7 bases and the J gene lost 7 bases, with 20 bases spanning the gap. Germline CDR1 is LNHDA and CDR2 is SQIVND (reference sequence). For the CDR3, the DNA is TGTGCCAGTAATGTCGCTTTTGGGGACAACCAGCCCCAGCATTTT. This translates into CASNVAFGDNQPQHF.

The chain is built from TRBV27 and TRBJ1-2, with 7 bases identical to TRBD1. J lost 6 bases, V lost 6 bases, and 10 bases had no gene match. The germline V gene has CDR1 MNHEY and CDR2 SMNVEV (reference sequence). The CDR3 has 14 residues. Written as DNA, the CDR3 is TGTGCCAGCAGCATGACAGGGCCCTTTCATGGCTACACCTTC. Translated: CASSMTGPFHGYTF.

The chain joins TRBV4-3 to TRBJ1-2; D ambiguous. Trimming pared 0 bases from V and 6 bases from J, leaving 8 bases between. CDR1 is LGHNA and CDR2 is YSLEER in the germline V gene. CDR3 length: 13 amino acids. The CDR3, as DNA: TGCGCCAGCAGCCAAGAGACCGGGGATGGCTACACCTTC. This gives the protein CASSQETGDGYTF.

The rearrangement joins TRBV18 to TRBJ1-3; D perhaps matches TRBD1 (6 bases). The CDR3 sequence is 17 residues long. CDR1 is KGHSH and CDR2 is LQKENI in the germline V gene. The germline V and J ends were trimmed by 2 bases and 0 bases, with 14 bases remaining between them. The CDR3 loop is CASSPWRGTNSGNTIYF. CDR3 coding DNA: TGTGCCAGCTCACCATGGAGGGGGACGAACTCTGGAAACACCATATATTTT.

This chain connects TRBV27 to TRBJ2-1; possible D gene TRBD1, 6 bases. From germline, CDR1 is MNHEY and CDR2 SMNVEV (reference sequence). The CDR3 runs to 20 residues. Trimming left V 1 base short and J 0 bases short, with 22 bases between. In DNA form, the CDR3 reads TGTGCCAGCAGTTTATTCGGGCCCCTATTCGGGGACAACTCCTACAATGAGCAGTTCTTC. Protein: CASSLFGPLFGDNSYNEQFF.

This clone was observed once. V usage is TRBV2 and J usage is TRBJ2-2; D is perhaps TRBD1 or TRBD2 (5 bases each). This CDR3 is built from 15 residues. Germline CDR1 is SNHLY and CDR2 is FYNNEI. V lost 5 bases and J lost 7, with 17 bases in between. CDR3 loop: CASSPGGVRGGELFF. The CDR3 DNA sequence: TGTGCCAGCAGTCCTGGGGGAGTAAGGGGCGGGGAGCTGTTTTTT.